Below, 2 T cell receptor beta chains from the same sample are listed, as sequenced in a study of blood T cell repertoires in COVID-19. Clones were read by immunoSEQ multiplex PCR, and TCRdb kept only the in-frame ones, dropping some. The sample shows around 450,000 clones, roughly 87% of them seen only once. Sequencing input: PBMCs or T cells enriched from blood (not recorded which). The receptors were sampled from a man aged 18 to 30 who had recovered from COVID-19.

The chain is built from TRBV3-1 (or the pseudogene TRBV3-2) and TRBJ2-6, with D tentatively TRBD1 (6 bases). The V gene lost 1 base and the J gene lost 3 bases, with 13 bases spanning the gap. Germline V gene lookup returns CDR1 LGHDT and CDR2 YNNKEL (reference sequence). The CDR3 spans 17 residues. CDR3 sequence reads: CASSQGIQGFGANVLTF. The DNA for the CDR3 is TGTGCCAGCAGCCAAGGGATACAGGGATTTGGGGCCAACGTCCTGACTTTC.

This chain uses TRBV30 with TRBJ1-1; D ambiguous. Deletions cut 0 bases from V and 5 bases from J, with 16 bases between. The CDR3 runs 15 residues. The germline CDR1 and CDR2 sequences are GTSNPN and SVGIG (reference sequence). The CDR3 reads CAWSVRKTKWTEAFF. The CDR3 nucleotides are TGTGCCTGGAGTGTCCGCAAGACAAAGTGGACTGAAGCTTTCTTT.